Following are 24 T cell receptor beta chains from one sample sequenced in a study of early T cells in non-severe SARS-CoV-2 infection. MiXCR, run by TCRdb on the 5' RACE reads, gives a single entry per CDR3 protein. The sample yields about 16,000 distinct CDR3 sequences, about 4.8% seen once. Sequencing input: whole blood. All receptors derive from an adult who was a healthcare worker with PCR-confirmed SARS-CoV-2 infection or an uninfected control (not recorded which).

The rearrangement uses TRBV11-2 and TRBJ2-1; 16 nucleotides line up with TRBD2. V dropped 5 bases and J dropped 0; count of bases not matched to a gene: 7. This CDR3 region has 19 residues. Germline CDR1 SGHAT, CDR2 FQNNGV. The CDR3 reads CASSPRGLAGGSSYNEQFF. The CDR3 DNA sequence: TGTGCCAGCAGCCCCCGGGGACTAGCGGGAGGGAGCTCCTACAATGAGCAGTTCTTC.

This clonotype was seen ten or more times. V and J are TRBV7-9 and TRBJ2-7, with D tentatively TRBD2 (6 bases). Trimming removed 5 bases from V and 7 bases from J, with 27 bases in between. Looked up from germline, CDR1 is SEHNR and CDR2 is FQNEAQ (reference sequence). This CDR3 has 17 amino acids. CDR3 in amino acids: CASSPKAQPGLRREQYF. As DNA, the CDR3 is TGTGCCAGCAGCCCAAAAGCACAACCGGGACTTAGAAGGGAGCAGTACTTC.

This clonotype was seen at least ten times. The V and J genes are TRBV7-9 and TRBJ2-1, with a possible D match to TRBD2 (5 bases). The germline V gene has CDR1 SEHNR and CDR2 FQNEAQ (reference sequence). The CDR3 is made up of 13 amino acids. Trimming cost V 1 base and J 6 bases, with 7 bases left between them. The CDR3 DNA reads TGTGCCAGCAGCTTAGTTAGCGTCAATGAGCAGTTCTTC. Amino acid sequence: CASSLVSVNEQFF.

This clonotype counts as medium-sized. The chain has TRBV13 and TRBJ2-6; D call uncertain. The CDR3 covers 15 residues. V was pared by 5 bases and J by 2 bases, with 10 bases between. Per germline, CDR1 PRHDT and CDR2 FYEKMQ (reference sequence). The CDR3 nucleotides read TGTGCCAGCAGCCCGACGAAGGCTGGGGCCAACGTCCTGACTTTC. Protein: CASSPTKAGANVLTF.

This clonotype was detected only a few times. The chain links TRBV20-1 to TRBJ1-1; tentative D call: TRBD1 (5 bases). The CDR3 spans 13 residues. CDR1 is DFQATT, CDR2 SNEGSKA, per germline (reference sequence). V lost 1 base, J lost 6 bases, and 12 bases lay in between. The CDR3 DNA is TGCAGTGCTAGAGGCCCCGGGGCACCTGAAGCTTTCTTT. Residues: CSARGPGAPEAFF.

V usage is TRBV7-9 and J usage is TRBJ2-2, with D perhaps being TRBD1 or TRBD2 (5 bases each). Trimming shortened V by 7 bases and J by 4 bases, and 19 bases separated the two germline ends. CDR1 is SEHNR, CDR2 FQNEAQ, per germline (reference sequence). CDR3 length: 16 residues. The CDR3 coding sequence is TGTGCCAGCAACCATCCGCCGGGACGCCGCACCGGGGAGCTGTTTTTT. Protein sequence: CASNHPPGRRTGELFF. The full variable domain, in which reference TRBV7-9 and TRBJ2-2 provide the parts outside the CDR3, is DTGVSQNPRHKITKRGQNVTFRCDPISEHNRLYWYRQTLGQGPEFLTYFQNEAQLEKSRLLSDRFSAERPKGSFSTLEIQRTEQGDSAMYLCASNHPPGRRTGELFFGEGSRLTVL.

The rearrangement links TRBV6-5 to TRBJ1-2, with TRBD1 matching over 9 bases. Germline V gives CDR1 MNHEY, CDR2 SVGAGI. The CDR3 contains 14 residues. V was pared by 0 bases and J by 4 bases, with 0 bases of the junction left unmatched. The CDR3 DNA is TGTGCCAGCAGTTACTCGACAGGGGGCTATGGCTACACCTTC. Protein sequence: CASSYSTGGYGYTF.

This clonotype was counted a single time. The chain has TRBV14 and TRBJ2-5; maybe TRBD1 (5 bases). CDR1 and CDR2 from the germline V gene are SGHDN and FVKESK. The CDR3 contains 14 residues. V lost 4 bases and J lost 1, with 10 bases in between. CDR3 DNA: TGTGCCAGCAGCCGCCCAGGGATCCAAGAGACCCAGTACTTC. Protein sequence: CASSRPGIQETQYF. Variable domain in full (rest from reference TRBV14 and TRBJ2-5): EAGVTQFPSHSVIEKGQTVTLRCDPISGHDNLYWYRRVMGKEIKFLLHFVKESKQDESGMPNNRFLAERTGGTYSTLKVQPAELEDSGVYFCASSRPGIQETQYFGPGTRLLVL.

This clonotype came up many times. The CDR3 sequence is CASSPWGQGMNTEAFF. In DNA, the CDR3 is TGTGCCAGCAGTCCTTGGGGGCAGGGCATGAACACTGAAGCTTTCTTT. This chain uses TRBV28 with TRBJ1-1; D might be TRBD1 (6 bases). The CDR3 spans 16 residues. Germline lookup yields CDR1 MDHEN and CDR2 SYDVKM. Trimming stripped 5 bases from V and 0 bases from J, with 16 bases between.

CDR3 amino acids: CASSSPMTGELFF. CDR3 DNA sequence: TGTGCCAGTAGTAGCCCAATGACCGGGGAGCTGTTTTTT. The J gene is TRBJ2-2, the V gene TRBV19; D gene ambiguous. Trimming took 4 bases from V and 5 from J, leaving 8 bases between them. Germline V gene data show CDR1 as LNHDA and CDR2 as SQIVND (reference sequence). CDR3 length: 13 amino acids.

This clonotype was seen a handful of times. The V and J genes are TRBV5-1 and TRBJ2-1, with 7 bases aligning to TRBD2. In germline, CDR1 is SGHRS, CDR2 YFSETQ. V lost 0 bases and J lost 2; bases outside the gene matches: 8. The CDR3 loop spans 17 amino acids. For the CDR3, the DNA is TGCGCCAGCAGCTTGGGGGCGCGGGAGCTCCCCTACAATGAGCAGTTCTTC. Residues: CASSLGARELPYNEQFF.

This clonotype was picked up many times. The genes are TRBV13 and TRBJ1-2; 12 nucleotides match TRBD1. The trim removed 3 bases at V and 4 bases at J, leaving 6 bases unmatched. The CDR3 spans 16 residues. CDR1 and CDR2 from the germline V gene are PRHDT and FYEKMQ (reference sequence). The CDR3 DNA follows: TGTGCCAGCAGCTTTGGGGACAGGGGGCGAGGCTATGGCTACACCTTC. Its protein product is CASSFGDRGRGYGYTF.

This clonotype appeared many times. The V call is TRBV27, the J call TRBJ2-1, with D unclear. The CDR3 is 11 amino acids. V was shortened by 6 bases and J by 2 bases, with 2 bases between the two germline ends. Germline V gene sequence: CDR1 MNHEY, CDR2 SMNVEV (reference sequence). The chain's CDR3 is CASSTYNEQFF. The CDR3 DNA reads TGTGCCAGCAGCACCTACAATGAGCAGTTCTTC.

By sample share, this clonotype is medium-sized. The chain is built from TRBV20-1 and TRBJ2-5; D not resolved. Germline CDR1 reads DFQATT; CDR2 reads SNEGSKA (reference sequence). With 3 bases removed from V and 5 bases from J, the gap between germline ends came to 10 bases. The CDR3 loop spans 12 amino acids. The CDR3 DNA reads as TGCAGTGCTAGTCCGACTGGGGAGACCCAGTACTTC. Translation gives CSASPTGETQYF.

The gene calls are TRBV5-6 and TRBJ2-3; 7 bases are shared with TRBD2. The CDR3 contains 15 residues. Germline V gene data show CDR1 as SGHDT and CDR2 as YYEEEE. With 7 bases clipped from V and 4 bases from J, the junction kept 12 bases outside the gene matches. CDR3 bases: TGTGCCAGCCTCCAAGGAGCGGGAAACGCAGATACGCAGTATTTT. Translation gives CASLQGAGNADTQYF.

This clonotype has only a few counts. Germline and junction disagree at one end, which may indicate a read error. The chain employs TRBV27 and TRBJ1-5; D is uncertain. The CDR3 runs 17 residues. Germline V gene sequence: CDR1 MNHEY, CDR2 SMNVEV (reference sequence). The CDR3 loop reads CASSLSPGELSDQPQHF. The CDR3 DNA reads as TGTGCCAGCAGTTTGTCACCGGGAGAGCTTAGCGATCAGCCCCAGCATTTT.

This clonotype was observed at least ten times. This rearrangement joins TRBV20-1 to TRBJ1-4, with D maybe TRBD1 (6 bases). The germline V and J ends were trimmed by 4 bases and 11 bases, with 17 bases remaining between them. The CDR3 sequence is 13 residues long. Germline V CDR1 and CDR2: DFQATT, SNEGSKA (reference sequence). The CDR3 DNA sequence: TGCAGTGCTACTTCAGGGGCTCGGGGGAAACTGTTTTTT. The encoded protein is CSATSGARGKLFF.

CDR3 bases: TGTGCCAGCAGGGAACCAGCCACAGATACGCAGTATTTT. Translation: CASREPATDTQYF. This chain connects TRBV12-3 or TRBV12-4 to TRBJ2-3; unclear D gene. The CDR3 extends over 13 amino acids. V was shortened by 6 bases and J by 2 bases, with 9 bases between the two germline ends.

Sample share makes this clonotype medium-sized (0.01 to 0.1%). CDR3 in amino acids: CSATTRQTSGLNEQFF. Written as DNA, the CDR3 is TGCAGTGCCACAACAAGGCAGACTAGCGGGTTGAATGAGCAGTTCTTC. The chain has TRBV20-1 and TRBJ2-1; 10 bases align to TRBD2. CDR1 and CDR2 (germline): DFQATT, SNEGSKA (reference sequence). The junction had 15 bases not matched to a gene; V was cut back by 6 bases and J by 7 bases. The CDR3 has 16 amino acids.

This clonotype is medium-sized in the sample. The chain is built from TRBV7-2 and TRBJ1-4; D might be TRBD1 (6 bases). Germline V lookup: CDR1 SGHTA, CDR2 FQGNSA. The V end lost 3 bases, the J end lost 7 bases, and 18 bases lay between the germline ends. There are 16 residues in the CDR3. CDR3 DNA: TGTGCCAGCAGCTTTAGCGCAACAGGGTCTGGTGAAAAACTGTTTTTT. Protein: CASSFSATGSGEKLFF.

At least ten counts were recorded for this clonotype. The chain links TRBV19 to TRBJ2-5; 11 bases agree with TRBD1. Per the germline V gene, CDR1 is LNHDA and CDR2 is SQIVND (reference sequence). The CDR3 has 14 amino acids. With V trimmed by 4 bases and J by 5 bases, 3 bases remained unmatched. For the CDR3, the DNA is TGTGCCAGTAGTAGGACAGGGGGCGACGAGACCCAGTACTTC. As protein: CASSRTGGDETQYF.

This clonotype was picked up many times. V usage is TRBV30 and J usage is TRBJ1-1; no clear D gene. Trimming left V 3 bases short and J 1 base short, with 9 bases between. CDR1 GTSNPN and CDR2 SVGIG come from the germline V gene (reference sequence). The CDR3 totals 13 residues. In DNA form, the CDR3 reads TGTGCCTGGAGCCGGGAGGAGAACACTGAAGCTTTCTTT. Translated, it gives CAWSREENTEAFF.

This clonotype is termed medium-sized (0.01 to 0.1%). The chain employs TRBV24-1 and TRBJ1-4; D may be TRBD1 (6 bases). The CDR3 totals 16 residues. Trimming took 2 bases from V and 3 from J, leaving 12 bases between them. In germline, CDR1 is KGHDR, CDR2 SFDVKD. CDR3 loop: CATSDSRTASNEKLFF. The DNA of the CDR3 is TGTGCCACCAGTGATTCGAGGACAGCTTCTAATGAAAAACTGTTTTTT.

This clonotype was detected ten times or more. The chain carries TRBV7-6 and TRBJ2-1; D is possibly TRBD1 (5 bases). The length of the CDR3 is 12 residues. Germline V gene data show CDR1 as SGHVS and CDR2 as FNYEAQ. Trimming removed 1 base at V and 9 bases at J, with 7 bases between. DNA of the CDR3: TGTGCCAGCAGCTTAGGGGGCGGTGAGCAGTTCTTC. This gives the protein CASSLGGGEQFF.